The clone carrying this TCR beta chain was detected only a few times. Antigen specificity is unknown. Use of 60 Vbeta and 13 Jbeta primers characterized the PCR. The data were produced by immunoSEQ multiplex PCR, yet TCRdb's version contains in-frame clones alone and is incomplete. The sample comprises 150,000 to 200,000 clones, about three quarters of which are singletons, and roughly 3% rests with the top ten. Germline values: CDR1 SEHNR, CDR2 FQNEAQ (reference sequence). Trimming at V came to 4 bases and at J to 6 bases, leaving 13 bases not matched to a gene. The CDR3 consists of 16 residues. This specimen comes from a study of cytomegalovirus exposure and HLA in healthy donors. Study observations and caveats: Most TCR sequences showed up rarely, but some public TCRs showed up in many donors. According to an earlier analysis, most TCR beta V segments yielded productive rearrangements about 87% or about 30% of the time. Exclusion applied to some V segments, including TRBV6-2 and TRBV6-3, as they were indistinguishable.

The J gene is TRBJ2-3, the V gene TRBV7-9; 7 bases map to TRBD2. The sequenced sample was PBMCs. This clonotype was sampled from a woman in her 40s in good health and CMV-seronegative. Written as DNA, the CDR3 is TGTGCCAGCAGCTCTCCTCCGGGACTAACTGGGGATACGCAGTATTTT. This sequence encodes CASSSPPGLTGDTQYF.